These 21 T cell receptor beta chains originate from one sample sequenced in a study of CD8 T cells in Susac syndrome. An amount of RNA that ranged from roughly 0.45 to 1 ug was reverse transcribed with random hexamers. Each CDR3 protein gets one entry after TCRdb re-called the immunoSEQ multiplex PCR reads with MiXCR. The data show 70,000 to 100,000 distinct CDR3 sequences, 95% to 96% seen once. Sequences were obtained from CD8+ T cells from PBMCs. The receptors were gathered from a human donor with Susac syndrome.

The V call is TRBV12-3 or TRBV12-4, the J call TRBJ1-5; no clear D gene. The CDR3 runs 14 residues. Trimming cost V 0 bases and J 7 bases, with 10 bases left between them. This chain's CDR3 is CASSLAHGKQPQHF. The CDR3 bases are TGTGCCAGCAGTTTAGCGCACGGGAAGCAGCCCCAGCATTTT.

The chain has TRBV20-1 and TRBJ2-5; D is possibly TRBD1 (6 bases). This CDR3 is built from 12 residues. The germline gives CDR1 DFQATT, CDR2 SNEGSKA (reference sequence). The V end was cut by 7 bases, the J end by 6 bases, with 15 bases between. The DNA for the CDR3 is TGCAGTGGAGTCTGGGGGCTGAAGACCCAGTACTTC. Translated: CSGVWGLKTQYF.

The chain recombines TRBV11-2 with TRBJ2-3; perhaps TRBD1 as D (6 bases). V gave up 0 bases and J gave up 2 bases, with 12 bases separating them. This CDR3 has 16 residues. Germline V gives CDR1 SGHAT, CDR2 FQNNGV. DNA for the CDR3: TGTGCCAGCAGCTTAGAGCTTGGACAGTTCACAGATACGCAGTATTTT. This codes for CASSLELGQFTDTQYF.

The chain couples TRBV12-3 or TRBV12-4 to TRBJ2-3; no clear D gene. Trimming removed 3 bases from V and 11 bases from J, with 18 bases in between. The CDR3 runs 14 residues. CDR3 coding DNA: TGTGCCAGCAGTTTTAGACTCCAACCAAGGGAGCAGTATTTT. Translated, it gives CASSFRLQPREQYF.

This clonotype turned up a few times. The chain joins TRBV7-3 to TRBJ1-6; 7 bases map to TRBD1. CDR1 and CDR2 from the germline V gene are SGHTA and FQGTGA. The trim removed 4 bases at V and 10 bases at J, leaving 7 bases unmatched. The CDR3 totals 14 residues. CDR3 loop: CASSSTGARSPLHF. The CDR3, as DNA: TGTGCCAGCAGCTCCACAGGGGCTCGGTCACCCCTCCACTTT.

The rearrangement links TRBV11-2 to TRBJ2-1; 7 bases line up with TRBD1. CDR1 and CDR2 (germline): SGHAT, FQNNGV. The trim removed 4 bases at V and 15 bases at J, leaving 18 bases unmatched. CDR3 size: 15 residues. The CDR3: CASSSLEGAFFQGFF. DNA of the CDR3: TGTGCCAGCAGCTCGCTTGAGGGGGCGTTTTTCCAAGGGTTCTTC.

The chain combines TRBV4-2 with TRBJ2-1; 10 nucleotides match TRBD1. Trimming took 4 bases from V and 8 from J; bases not matched to a gene: 17. There are 18 residues in the CDR3. Germline V gives CDR1 LGHNA, CDR2 YNFKEQ. The CDR3: CASSLHSGTGVDRDEQFF. The CDR3 nucleotides read TGTGCCAGCAGCCTTCACTCCGGGACAGGGGTGGATCGGGATGAGCAGTTCTTC.

The rearrangement joins TRBV5-4 to TRBJ1-2; D not certain. CDR1 SGHNT and CDR2 YYREEE come from the germline V gene (reference sequence). The CDR3 loop spans 15 amino acids. V lost 0 bases to trimming and J lost 0 bases, with 9 bases between them. The CDR3 reads CASSLDLGANYGYTF. In DNA, the CDR3 is TGTGCCAGCAGCTTGGACCTCGGGGCTAACTATGGCTACACCTTC.

The CDR3 DNA sequence: TGTGCCTGGAGTGTGAGTCAGAACACCATATATTTT. Translating it yields CAWSVSQNTIYF. J is TRBJ1-3 and V is TRBV30; no clear D gene. Germline V gene data show CDR1 as GTSNPN and CDR2 as SVGIG (reference sequence). Trimming stripped 0 bases from V and 7 bases from J, with 7 bases between. The CDR3 sequence is 12 residues long.

This rearrangement joins TRBV15 to TRBJ1-6; TRBD1 might be the D (6 bases). V was shortened by 3 bases and J by 7 bases, with 13 bases between the two germline ends. The V gene's germline CDR1 is LNHNV and CDR2 YYDKDF (reference sequence). This CDR3 comprises 15 residues. CDR3 in DNA: TGTGCCACCAGCAGGGTTACAGGGCGGAATTCACCCCTCCACTTT. Translating gives CATSRVTGRNSPLHF.

The V and J genes are TRBV12-3 or TRBV12-4 and TRBJ2-1; possible D gene TRBD1, 5 bases. The CDR3 has 15 amino acids. Trimming shortened V by 1 base and J by 4 bases, and 11 bases separated the two germline ends. The DNA of the CDR3 is TGTGCCAGCAGTTTAGAGCAGGGCTTGTACAATGAGCAGTTCTTC. Residues: CASSLEQGLYNEQFF.

The chain recombines TRBV14 with TRBJ1-2, with TRBD1 matching over 9 bases. After removal of 5 bases from V and 6 bases from J, the junction contained 7 bases not matched to a gene. Germline CDR1 and CDR2: SGHDN and FVKESK. The length of the CDR3 is 14 residues. CDR3 DNA sequence: TGTGCCAGCAGCTATCGAGGGACAGGGAATGGCTACACCTTC. Residues: CASSYRGTGNGYTF.

The chain carries TRBV24-1 and TRBJ2-3, with a possible D match to TRBD2 (5 bases). There are 15 residues in the CDR3. V dropped 3 bases and J dropped 7 bases, with 16 bases sitting between them. Germline values: CDR1 KGHDR, CDR2 SFDVKD. The CDR3 sequence: CATSDPDPTRNTQYF. The CDR3 region has the DNA TGTGCCACCAGTGATCCCGACCCCACTAGAAATACGCAGTATTTT.

V usage is TRBV3-1 and J usage is TRBJ2-6, with a tentative D call TRBD1 (5 bases). CDR1 and CDR2 from the germline V gene are LGHDT and YNNKEL (reference sequence). The CDR3 extends over 17 amino acids. The ends were cut back, 4 bases at V and 0 bases at J, with 13 bases in the middle. CDR3 in amino acids: CASSRGPLPSGANVLTF. In nucleotides, the CDR3 is TGTGCCAGCAGCCGGGGCCCCCTTCCCTCTGGGGCCAACGTCCTGACTTTC.

This clonotype was counted a single time. The J gene is TRBJ2-1, the V gene TRBV4-1; a possible D gene is TRBD2 (5 bases). Germline V CDR1 and CDR2: MGHRA, YSYEKL. There are 16 residues in the CDR3. Trimming removed 0 bases from V and 3 bases from J, with 12 bases in between. CDR3 sequence: CASSQEPEVYYNEQFF. The CDR3 DNA reads TGCGCCAGCAGCCAAGAACCGGAGGTGTACTACAATGAGCAGTTCTTC.

The rearrangement joins TRBV27 to TRBJ1-5, with D unresolved. The CDR3 consists of 15 residues. Trimming took off 8 bases at V and 9 bases at J, with 23 bases between the two ends. CDR1 and CDR2 (germline): MNHEY, SMNVEV (reference sequence). In DNA form, the CDR3 reads TGTGCCAGCGGAGATTGGACGGACCGTGTGCCGCCCCAGCATTTT. This codes for CASGDWTDRVPPQHF.

This sequence joins TRBV29-1 and TRBJ1-5; TRBD1 matches 9 bases. The CDR3 sequence is 12 residues long. The J segment lost 6 bases and the V segment lost 3 bases, leaving 0 bases of the junction unmatched. Germline-derived CDR1 and CDR2 are SQVTM and ANQGSEA. This chain's CDR3 is CSVEGQGQPQHF. The CDR3 region has the DNA TGCAGCGTTGAGGGACAGGGTCAGCCCCAGCATTTT.

The table lists this clonotype with a few counts. The rearrangement links TRBV7-6 to TRBJ2-5; no firm D call. The CDR3 spans 14 residues. Germline-derived CDR1 and CDR2 are SGHVS and FNYEAQ. With 5 bases removed from V and 1 base from J, the gap between germline ends came to 11 bases. The CDR3 is CASSPTGPQETQYF. In nucleotides, the CDR3 is TGTGCCAGCAGCCCTACCGGGCCCCAAGAGACCCAGTACTTC.

J is TRBJ2-5 and V is TRBV30; D not certain. The CDR3 length is 14 residues. V shed 1 base and J shed 2 bases, with 11 bases lying between them. Per germline, CDR1 GTSNPN and CDR2 SVGIG (reference sequence). The CDR3 DNA is TGTGCCTGGAGTGAGGGTTCGTGGCAAGAGACCCAGTACTTC. Its protein product is CAWSEGSWQETQYF.

The J gene is TRBJ2-7, the V gene TRBV27; D is ambiguous. The CDR3 has 14 residues. The ends were cut back, 9 bases at V and 0 bases at J, with 15 bases in the middle. Germline values: CDR1 MNHEY, CDR2 SMNVEV (reference sequence). The CDR3 region has the DNA TGTGCCAGTTCTCCAAGGGTCCTCTCCTACGAGCAGTACTTC. Translating it yields CASSPRVLSYEQYF.

The CDR3 sequence: CSARAFETESYEQYF. The CDR3 DNA reads TGCAGTGCTAGAGCCTTCGAGACGGAATCCTACGAGCAGTACTTC. V is TRBV20-1 and J is TRBJ2-7; no clear D gene. CDR1 is DFQATT and CDR2 is SNEGSKA in the germline V gene (reference sequence). The CDR3 totals 15 residues. V shed 1 base and J shed 1 base, with 14 bases lying between them.